The clone carrying this T cell receptor beta chain was counted a few times. What it recognizes is unknown. The repertoire was sequenced with immunoSEQ multiplex PCR; TCRdb's copy has only in-frame clones and lacks some. The sample has under 40,000 clones; 76% are singletons. This entry is derived from a study of PD-1 blockade in classical Hodgkin lymphoma. Relapse was seen in all patients after autologous stem cell transplantation, and brentuximab vedotin exposure was variable. The patients, who had relapsed/refractory classical Hodgkin lymphoma, achieved best responses of complete response, partial response or progressive disease. Whole-study results and caveats: Reported findings placed baseline TCR diversity lower in newly diagnosed patients (compared with healthy donors). Similar baseline diversity was found in complete responders and newly diagnosed patients. With CD4+ cells, TCR diversity rose significantly by C4D1, but not with CD8+ cells.

The CDR3 spans 13 residues. The J segment lost 9 bases and the V segment lost 3 bases, leaving 5 bases of the junction unmatched. The germline V gene has CDR1 SEHNR and CDR2 FQNEAQ (reference sequence). The starting material was peripheral blood mononuclear cells (PBMCs), obtained before the second cycle of nivolumab. V gene TRBV7-9 combines with J gene TRBJ1-1; TRBD1 matches at 9 bases. The receptor's source is a human donor with classical Hodgkin lymphoma. CDR3: CASSLGGQGKAFF. CDR3 nucleotides: TGTGCCAGCAGCTTGGGGGGACAGGGTAAAGCTTTCTTT. The full variable domain, with the rest looked up from reference TRBV7-9 and TRBJ1-1, is DTGVSQNPRHKITKRGQNVTFRCDPISEHNRLYWYRQTLGQGPEFLTYFQNEAQLEKSRLLSDRFSAERPKGSFSTLEIQRTEQGDSAMYLCASSLGGQGKAFFGQGTRLTVV.